This record concerns one TCR beta chain sequence. Trimming at V came to 0 bases and at J to 6 bases, leaving 2 bases not matched to a gene. CDR1 is MNHNS, CDR2 SASEGT, per germline. The CDR3 length is 15 residues. These data come from a study of T cell responses to AZD1222 COVID-19 vaccine. Generated by immunoSEQ multiplex PCR, the TCRdb table keeps only in-frame clones and is missing some. The sample has under 200,000 clones, about 91% seen once. The specimen was peripheral blood, collected 28 days after the second AZD1222 dose. V gene TRBV6-1 combines with J gene TRBJ2-1, with 10 positions matching TRBD2. The TCR originated in an adult who received the AZD1222 COVID-19 vaccine. The CDR3, as DNA: TGTGCCAGCAGTGAAGCAGCGGGGGGGCCCAATGAGCAGTTCTTC. It translates to CASSEAAGGPNEQFF.